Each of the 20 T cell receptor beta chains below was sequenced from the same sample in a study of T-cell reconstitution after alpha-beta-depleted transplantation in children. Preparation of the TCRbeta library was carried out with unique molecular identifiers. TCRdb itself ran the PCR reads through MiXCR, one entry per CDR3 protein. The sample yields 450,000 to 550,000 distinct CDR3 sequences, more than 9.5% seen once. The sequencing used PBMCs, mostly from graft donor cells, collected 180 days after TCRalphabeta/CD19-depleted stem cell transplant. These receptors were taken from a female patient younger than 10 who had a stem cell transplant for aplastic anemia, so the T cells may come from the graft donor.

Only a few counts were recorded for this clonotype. This CDR3 reads CATSRHRPTSPNEQFF. For the CDR3, the DNA is TGTGCCACCAGCAGACATCGGCCAACGTCCCCCAATGAGCAGTTCTTC. The V and J genes are TRBV15 and TRBJ2-1; D is unresolved. V was trimmed by 2 bases and J by 6 bases, leaving 17 bases between them. This CDR3 has 16 residues. Germline V gene data show CDR1 as LNHNV and CDR2 as YYDKDF (reference sequence).

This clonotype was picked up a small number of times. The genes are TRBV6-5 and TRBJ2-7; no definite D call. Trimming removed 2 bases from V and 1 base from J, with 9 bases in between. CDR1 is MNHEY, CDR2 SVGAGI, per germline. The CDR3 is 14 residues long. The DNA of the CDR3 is TGTGCCAGCAGTTACAGGTGGGGTTCCTACGAGCAGTACTTC. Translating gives CASSYRWGSYEQYF.

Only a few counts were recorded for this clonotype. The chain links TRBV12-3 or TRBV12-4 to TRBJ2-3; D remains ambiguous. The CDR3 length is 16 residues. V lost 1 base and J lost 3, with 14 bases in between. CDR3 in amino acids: CASSLDGASMTDTQYF. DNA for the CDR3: TGTGCCAGCAGTTTAGATGGAGCCTCCATGACAGATACGCAGTATTTT.

This chain's CDR3 is CASSLMEGLSTDTQYF. In DNA form, the CDR3 reads TGTGCCAGCAGCTTAATGGAGGGGTTGAGCACAGATACGCAGTATTTT. The chain has TRBV7-9 and TRBJ2-3; D perhaps matches TRBD2 (6 bases). This CDR3 contains 16 residues. Trimming removed 2 bases from V and 0 bases from J, with 12 bases in between. Germline V gives CDR1 SEHNR, CDR2 FQNEAQ (reference sequence).

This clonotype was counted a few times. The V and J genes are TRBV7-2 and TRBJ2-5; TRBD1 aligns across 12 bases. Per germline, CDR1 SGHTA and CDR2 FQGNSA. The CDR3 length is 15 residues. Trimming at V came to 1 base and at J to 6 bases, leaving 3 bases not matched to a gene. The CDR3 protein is CASSLGGQGAKTQYF. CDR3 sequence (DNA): TGTGCCAGCAGCTTAGGGGGACAGGGGGCAAAGACCCAGTACTTC.

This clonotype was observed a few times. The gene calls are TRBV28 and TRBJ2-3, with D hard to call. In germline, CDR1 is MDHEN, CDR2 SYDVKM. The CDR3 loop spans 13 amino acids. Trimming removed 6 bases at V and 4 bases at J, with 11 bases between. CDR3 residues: CASSQARADTQYF. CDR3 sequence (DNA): TGTGCCAGCAGCCAAGCTAGGGCAGATACGCAGTATTTT.

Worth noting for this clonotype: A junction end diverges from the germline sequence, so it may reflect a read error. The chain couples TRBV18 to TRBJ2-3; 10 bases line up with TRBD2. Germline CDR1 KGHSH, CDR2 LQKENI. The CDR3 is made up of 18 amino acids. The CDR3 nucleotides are TGTGCCAGCTCACCAGCTAGCGGGAGTTCCCTGGGGGCCCCCCACGGGAGTTTT. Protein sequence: CASSPASGSSLGAPHGSF.

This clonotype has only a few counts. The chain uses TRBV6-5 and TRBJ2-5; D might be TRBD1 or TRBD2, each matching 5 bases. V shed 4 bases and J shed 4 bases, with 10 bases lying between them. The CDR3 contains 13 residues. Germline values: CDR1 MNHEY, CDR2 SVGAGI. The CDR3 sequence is CASSWDDRETQYF. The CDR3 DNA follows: TGTGCCAGCAGTTGGGACGATCGAGAGACCCAGTACTTC.

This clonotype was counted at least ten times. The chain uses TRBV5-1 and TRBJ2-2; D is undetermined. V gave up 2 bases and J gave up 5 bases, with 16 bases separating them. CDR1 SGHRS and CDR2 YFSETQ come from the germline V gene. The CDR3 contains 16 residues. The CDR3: CASSLSREDFTGELFF. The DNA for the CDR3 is TGCGCCAGCAGCTTATCAAGAGAGGATTTTACCGGGGAGCTGTTTTTT.

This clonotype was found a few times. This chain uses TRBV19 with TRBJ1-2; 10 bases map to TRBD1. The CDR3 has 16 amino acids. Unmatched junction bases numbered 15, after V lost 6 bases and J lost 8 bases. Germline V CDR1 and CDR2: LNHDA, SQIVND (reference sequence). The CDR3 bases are TGTGCCAGTAGGCGCGACAGGGGGCGCGGATCTGAAGGCTACACCTTC. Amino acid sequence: CASRRDRGRGSEGYTF.

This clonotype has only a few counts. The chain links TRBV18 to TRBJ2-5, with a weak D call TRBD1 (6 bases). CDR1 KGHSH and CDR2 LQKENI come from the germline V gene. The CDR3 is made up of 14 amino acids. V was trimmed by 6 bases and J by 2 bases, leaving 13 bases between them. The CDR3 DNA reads TGTGCCAGCTCCACCGGGACAATACAAGAGACCCAGTACTTC. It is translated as CASSTGTIQETQYF. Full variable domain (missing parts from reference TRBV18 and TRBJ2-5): NAGVMQNPRHLVRRRGQEARLRCSPMKGHSHVYWYRQLPEEGLKFMVYLQKENIIDESGMPKERFSAEFPKEGPSILRIQQVVRGDSAAYFCASSTGTIQETQYFGPGTRLLVL.

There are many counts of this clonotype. The CDR3 protein is CASSLGHPLDTEAFF. As DNA, the CDR3 is TGTGCCAGCAGTCTGGGACACCCTTTAGACACTGAAGCTTTCTTT. The rearrangement joins TRBV27 to TRBJ1-1; a possible D gene is TRBD1 (6 bases). Germline CDR1 reads MNHEY; CDR2 reads SMNVEV (reference sequence). This CDR3 contains 15 residues. V was cut by 5 bases and J by 3 bases, with 16 bases left in between.

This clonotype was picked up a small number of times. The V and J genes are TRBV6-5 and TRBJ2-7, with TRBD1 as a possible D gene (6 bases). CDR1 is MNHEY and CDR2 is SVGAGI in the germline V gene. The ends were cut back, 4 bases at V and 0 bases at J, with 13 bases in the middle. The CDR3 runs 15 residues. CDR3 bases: TGTGCCAGCAGTTCCACAGGGACGAGCTCCTACGAGCAGTACTTC. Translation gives CASSSTGTSSYEQYF.

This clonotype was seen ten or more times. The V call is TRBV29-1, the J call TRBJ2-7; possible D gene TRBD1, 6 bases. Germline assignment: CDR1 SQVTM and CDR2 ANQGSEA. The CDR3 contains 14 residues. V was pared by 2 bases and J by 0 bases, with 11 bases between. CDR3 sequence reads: CSVEISGHSYEQYF. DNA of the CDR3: TGCAGCGTTGAAATCTCGGGACACTCCTACGAGCAGTACTTC.

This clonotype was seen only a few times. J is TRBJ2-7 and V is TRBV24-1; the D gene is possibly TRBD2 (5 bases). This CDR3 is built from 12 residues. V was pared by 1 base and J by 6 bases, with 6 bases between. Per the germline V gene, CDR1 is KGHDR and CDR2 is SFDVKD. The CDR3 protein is CATSDFGVEQYF. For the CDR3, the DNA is TGTGCCACCAGTGATTTCGGGGTCGAGCAGTACTTC.

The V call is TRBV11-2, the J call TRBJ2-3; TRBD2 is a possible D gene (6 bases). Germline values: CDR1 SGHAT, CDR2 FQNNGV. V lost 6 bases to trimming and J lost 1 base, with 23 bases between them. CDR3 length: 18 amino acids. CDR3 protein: CASSPGEIEGWGTDTQYF. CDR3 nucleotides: TGTGCCAGCAGTCCGGGGGAGATCGAGGGTTGGGGCACAGATACGCAGTATTTT.

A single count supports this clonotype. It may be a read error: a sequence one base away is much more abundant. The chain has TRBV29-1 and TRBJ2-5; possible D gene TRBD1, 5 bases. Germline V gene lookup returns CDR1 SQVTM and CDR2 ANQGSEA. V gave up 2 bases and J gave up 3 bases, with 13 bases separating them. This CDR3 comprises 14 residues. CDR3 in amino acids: CSVERPGKEETQYF. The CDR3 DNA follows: TGCAGCGTTGAAAGGCCAGGGAAAGAAGAGACCCAGTACTTC.

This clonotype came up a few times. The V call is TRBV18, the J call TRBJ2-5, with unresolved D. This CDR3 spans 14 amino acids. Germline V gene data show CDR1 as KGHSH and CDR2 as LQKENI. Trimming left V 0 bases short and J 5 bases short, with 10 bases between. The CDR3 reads CASSPPARVETQYF. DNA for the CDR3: TGTGCCAGCTCACCACCTGCAAGGGTTGAGACCCAGTACTTC.

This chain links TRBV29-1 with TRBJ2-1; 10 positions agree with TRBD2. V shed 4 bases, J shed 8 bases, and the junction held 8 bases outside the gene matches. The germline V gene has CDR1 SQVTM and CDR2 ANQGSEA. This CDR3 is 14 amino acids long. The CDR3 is CSVGPSGSWDEQFF. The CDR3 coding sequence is TGCAGCGTTGGGCCTAGCGGGAGTTGGGATGAGCAGTTCTTC.

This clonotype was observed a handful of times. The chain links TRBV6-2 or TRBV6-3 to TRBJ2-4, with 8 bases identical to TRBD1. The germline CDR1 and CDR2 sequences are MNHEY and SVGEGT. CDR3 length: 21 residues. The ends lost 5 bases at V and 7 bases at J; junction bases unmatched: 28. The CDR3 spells CASSTRQGWVEPDWSANIQYF. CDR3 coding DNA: TGTGCCAGCAGTACCCGACAGGGGTGGGTAGAGCCGGACTGGTCGGCCAACATTCAGTACTTC.